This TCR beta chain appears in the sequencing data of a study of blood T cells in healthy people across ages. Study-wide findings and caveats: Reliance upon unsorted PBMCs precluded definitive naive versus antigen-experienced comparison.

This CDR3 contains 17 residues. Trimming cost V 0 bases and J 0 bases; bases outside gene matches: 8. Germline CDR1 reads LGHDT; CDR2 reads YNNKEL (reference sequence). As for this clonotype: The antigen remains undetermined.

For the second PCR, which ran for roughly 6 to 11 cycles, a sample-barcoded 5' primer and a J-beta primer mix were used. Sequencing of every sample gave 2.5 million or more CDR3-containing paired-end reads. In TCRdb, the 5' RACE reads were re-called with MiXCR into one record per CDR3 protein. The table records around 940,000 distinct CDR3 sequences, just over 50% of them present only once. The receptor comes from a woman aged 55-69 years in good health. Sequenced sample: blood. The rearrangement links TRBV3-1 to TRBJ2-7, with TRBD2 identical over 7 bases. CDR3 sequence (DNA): TGTGCCAGCAGCCAAGACCCGACGAGCGGGGCCTCCTACGAGCAGTACTTC. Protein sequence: CASSQDPTSGASYEQYF.